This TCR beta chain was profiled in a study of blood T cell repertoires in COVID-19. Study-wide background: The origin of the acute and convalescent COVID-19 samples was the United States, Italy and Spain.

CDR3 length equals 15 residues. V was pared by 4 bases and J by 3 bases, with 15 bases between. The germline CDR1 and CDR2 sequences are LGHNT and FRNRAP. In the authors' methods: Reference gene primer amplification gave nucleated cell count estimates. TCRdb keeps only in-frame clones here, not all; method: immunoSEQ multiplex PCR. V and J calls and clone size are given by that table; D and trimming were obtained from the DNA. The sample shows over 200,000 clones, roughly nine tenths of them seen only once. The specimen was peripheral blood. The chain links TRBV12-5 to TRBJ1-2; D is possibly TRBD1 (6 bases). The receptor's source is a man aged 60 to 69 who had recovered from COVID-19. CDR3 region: CASGSPGEGYYGYTF. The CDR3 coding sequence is TGTGCTAGTGGTTCTCCAGGGGAAGGATACTATGGCTACACCTTC. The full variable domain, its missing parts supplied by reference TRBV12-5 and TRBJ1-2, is DARVTQTPRHKVTEMGQEVTMRCQPILGHNTVFWYRQTMMQGLELLAYFRNRAPLDDSGMPKDRFSAEMPDATLATLKIQPSEPRDSAVYFCASGSPGEGYYGYTFGSGTRLTVV.